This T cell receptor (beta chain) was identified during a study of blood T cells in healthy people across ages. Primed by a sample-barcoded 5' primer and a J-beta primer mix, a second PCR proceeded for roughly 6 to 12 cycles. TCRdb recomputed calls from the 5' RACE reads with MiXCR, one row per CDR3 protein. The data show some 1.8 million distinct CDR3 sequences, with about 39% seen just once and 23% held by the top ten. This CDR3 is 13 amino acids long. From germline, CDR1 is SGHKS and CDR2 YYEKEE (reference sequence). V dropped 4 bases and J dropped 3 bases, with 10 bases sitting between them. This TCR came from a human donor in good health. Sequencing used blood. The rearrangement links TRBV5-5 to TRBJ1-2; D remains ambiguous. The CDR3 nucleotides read TGTGCCAGCAGCATCGGGCTTGACTATGGCTACACCTTC. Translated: CASSIGLDYGYTF. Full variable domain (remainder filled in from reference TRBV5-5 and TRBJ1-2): DAGVTQSPTHLIKTRGQQVTLRCSPISGHKSVSWYQQVLGQGPQFIFQYYEKEERGRGNFPDRFSARQFPNYSSELNVNALLLGDSALYLCASSIGLDYGYTFGSGTRLTVV.